The entry below describes one TCR beta chain. Its matching antigen is unknown. The data stem from a study of graft-versus-host responses after intestinal transplantation. At the level of the study: Every one of the recipients received anti-thymocyte globulin induction and afterwards took tacrolimus and steroids for 3 to 4 years.

Assay: immunoSEQ multiplex PCR; the TCRdb copy retains only in-frame clones and omits some. The sample gives roughly 90,000 clones, less than 90% of which show up once; roughly 0.3% is in the top ten. Whole-study findings and limits: Among recipient marrow samples, GvH clones were found; some appeared first in ileum or blood. Within allografts, high graft-versus-host to host-versus-graft clonal ratios were seen among patients with graft-donor T cell macrochimerism.

CDR3 length: 15 amino acids. Deletions cut 4 bases from V and 0 bases from J, with 11 bases between. Per the germline V gene, CDR1 is SGHNT and CDR2 is YYREEE (reference sequence). Source: unstimulated CD4+ T cells sorted from spleen or lymph node cells, taken before transplant. The genes are TRBV5-4 and TRBJ2-1, with D possibly being TRBD1 (5 bases). This clonotype originated in a human donor who was the organ donor for an intestinal transplant. The CDR3 sequence: CASSPTGSSYNEQFF. The CDR3 nucleotides read TGTGCCAGCAGCCCTACAGGAAGCTCCTACAATGAGCAGTTCTTC.